These 23 T cell receptor beta chains came from one sample sequenced in a study of T cells in localized non-small cell lung cancer. Clones were sequenced by immunoSEQ multiplex PCR, and TCRdb holds only the in-frame ones, with some missing. This sample has tens of thousands of clones, with around 90% found just once. The source material was peripheral blood, sampled before any cancer treatment. The receptors stem from a woman aged 35-75 years with stage I lung adenocarcinoma.

V gene TRBV28 combines with J gene TRBJ1-6, with 7 bases aligning to TRBD1. Germline trimming cut 1 base from V and 5 bases from J; bases unmatched to any gene: 11. Looked up from germline, CDR1 is MDHEN and CDR2 is SYDVKM. The CDR3 length is 18 residues. The CDR3 loop reads CASSLLRGAGTDNSPLHF. The CDR3 coding sequence is TGTGCCAGCAGTTTATTAAGGGGCGCCGGGACAGATAATTCACCCCTCCACTTT.

The chain uses TRBV21-1 and TRBJ1-1. TRBV21-1 is a recognized pseudogene. The CDR3 has 18 amino acids. CDR3 DNA: TGTGCCAGCAGCAAAGCGTCCCAGATTAGTTCGCCCGACACTGAAGCTTTCTTT. Translating it yields CASSKASQISSPDTEAFF.

The chain is built from TRBV19 and TRBJ1-4; TRBD1 agrees at 8 bases. V was pared by 5 bases and J by 2 bases, with 7 bases of the junction left unmatched. The CDR3 loop spans 16 amino acids. Germline CDR1 reads LNHDA; CDR2 reads SQIVND (reference sequence). The CDR3: CASSSSYRGTNEKLFF. The DNA of the CDR3 is TGTGCCAGTAGTTCCTCCTACAGGGGGACTAATGAAAAACTGTTTTTT.

The chain has TRBV9 and TRBJ2-1; D gene ambiguous. This CDR3 is 12 amino acids long. V lost 4 bases and J lost 7, with 9 bases in between. Germline V gene data show CDR1 as SGDLS and CDR2 as YYNGEE. CDR3 residues: CASSQHTNEQFF. In DNA, the CDR3 is TGTGCCAGCAGCCAGCATACGAATGAGCAGTTCTTC.

The V gene is TRBV28, the J gene TRBJ2-7, with D possibly matching TRBD1 (6 bases). In germline, CDR1 is MDHEN, CDR2 SYDVKM. This CDR3 spans 14 amino acids. Trimming stripped 5 bases from V and 1 base from J, with 12 bases between. The chain's CDR3 is CASSTLGQSYEQYF. The DNA for the CDR3 is TGTGCCAGCAGTACACTTGGACAGTCCTACGAGCAGTACTTC.

V usage is TRBV5-1 and J usage is TRBJ1-1; maybe TRBD1 (6 bases). V dropped 0 bases and J dropped 0 bases, with 6 bases sitting between them. This CDR3 region has 14 residues. In germline, CDR1 is SGHRS, CDR2 YFSETQ. The CDR3 loop is CASSLGQVNTEAFF. CDR3 coding DNA: TGCGCCAGCAGCTTGGGACAGGTGAACACTGAAGCTTTCTTT.

This sequence joins TRBV6-5 and TRBJ2-7; no firm D call. Trimming cost V 6 bases and J 3 bases, with 12 bases left between them. The CDR3 runs to 13 residues. Germline assignment: CDR1 MNHEY and CDR2 SVGAGI. The CDR3, as DNA: TGTGCCAGCAGCAGGAGAAATTACTACGAGCAGTACTTC. Protein product: CASSRRNYYEQYF.

V and J are TRBV12-5 and TRBJ1-2; maybe TRBD1 (5 bases). There are 14 residues in the CDR3. The germline V gene encodes CDR1 LGHNT and CDR2 FRNRAP. The ends were cut back, 1 base at V and 8 bases at J, with 14 bases in the middle. CDR3 nucleotides: TGTGCTAGTGGTTTGGAAGGCAGGGTGGGCGGCTACACCTTC. Translating it yields CASGLEGRVGGYTF.

The rearrangement links TRBV18 to TRBJ1-1, with no clear D. The germline gives CDR1 KGHSH, CDR2 LQKENI. CDR3 size: 13 residues. Deletions cut 3 bases from V and 5 bases from J, with 10 bases between. The CDR3 DNA reads TGTGCCAGCTCACCGACTCCTTATACTGAAGCTTTCTTT. Its translation: CASSPTPYTEAFF.

The chain joins TRBV5-8 to TRBJ1-2; D may be TRBD1 (5 bases). This CDR3 spans 13 amino acids. Trimming stripped 3 bases from V and 5 bases from J, with 11 bases between. CDR1 SGHTS and CDR2 YDEGEE come from the germline V gene. The CDR3 reads CASSWGDPYGYTF. CDR3 bases: TGTGCCAGCAGCTGGGGGGATCCATATGGCTACACCTTC.

The rearrangement links TRBV2 to TRBJ2-3; 7 bases align to TRBD2. Germline CDR1 SNHLY, CDR2 FYNNEI. This CDR3 has 14 amino acids. The V segment lost 7 bases and the J segment 0 bases; nucleotides outside the gene matches: 4. CDR3 DNA sequence: TGTGCCAGCATCGGGGGGAGGAGCACAGATACGCAGTATTTT. This gives the protein CASIGGRSTDTQYF.

V and J are TRBV28 and TRBJ1-4; TRBD1 is a possible D gene (6 bases). In germline, CDR1 is MDHEN, CDR2 SYDVKM. The CDR3 totals 14 residues. Trimming stripped 8 bases from V and 0 bases from J, with 10 bases between. CDR3 nucleotides: TGTGCCAGCCATCAGGGGTCAACTAATGAAAAACTGTTTTTT. Amino acid sequence: CASHQGSTNEKLFF.

The gene calls are TRBV7-9 and TRBJ2-3, with 7 bases identical to TRBD2. This CDR3 region has 16 residues. Germline V gene data show CDR1 as SEHNR and CDR2 as FQNEAQ (reference sequence). The trim removed 5 bases at V and 2 bases at J, leaving 10 bases unmatched. CDR3 DNA sequence: TGTGCCAGCAGCCAGGTGCCTAGCGGCTTCACAGATACGCAGTATTTT. This translates into CASSQVPSGFTDTQYF.

V usage is TRBV15 and J usage is TRBJ1-4; the D is unclear. Trimming removed 0 bases from V and 10 bases from J, with 12 bases in between. The germline CDR1 and CDR2 sequences are LNHNV and YYDKDF (reference sequence). The CDR3 runs 14 residues. The CDR3 nucleotides are TGTGCCACCAGCAGAGAGCGACAAATCGGAAAACTGTTTTTT. Residues: CATSRERQIGKLFF.

This rearrangement joins TRBV23-1 to TRBJ1-1; no reliable D call. TRBV23-1 belongs to the ORF category, with a function that is uncertain. With 4 bases removed from V and 4 bases from J, the gap between germline ends came to 10 bases. The CDR3 consists of 13 residues. The CDR3 DNA follows: TGCGCCAGCAGTCTTCTGGGGTTCACTGAAGCTTTCTTT. Its translation is CASSLLGFTEAFF.

The chain links TRBV7-2 to TRBJ1-2; D is possibly TRBD1 (6 bases). The CDR3 is 13 residues long. Between the trimmed V and J ends, which lost 2 bases and 6 bases, there was a span of 10 bases. Germline V gene lookup returns CDR1 SGHTA and CDR2 FQGNSA. The CDR3 DNA is TGTGCCAGCAGCTTACGGCGACAGGATGGCTACACCTTC. Protein: CASSLRRQDGYTF.

The J gene is TRBJ1-1, the V gene TRBV7-9; 7 bases are shared with TRBD1. The CDR3 runs to 13 residues. Germline CDR1 reads SEHNR; CDR2 reads FQNEAQ (reference sequence). Losses at the gene ends were 4 bases for V and 4 bases for J; bases not matched to a gene: 3. The CDR3 bases are TGTGCCAGCAGCTCTTACAGGGGCACTGAAGCTTTCTTT. Protein: CASSSYRGTEAFF.

The chain has TRBV7-2 and TRBJ1-2; D is perhaps TRBD1 (5 bases). The germline V gene encodes CDR1 SGHTA and CDR2 FQGNSA. V was pared by 5 bases and J by 8 bases, with 21 bases between. CDR3 length: 15 amino acids. The CDR3 DNA reads TGTGCCAGCAGCGGACGGTCCGGGACGGCGAGAGGCTACACCTTC. Amino acids: CASSGRSGTARGYTF.

The V and J genes are TRBV19 and TRBJ1-2, with D hard to call. Germline CDR1 is LNHDA and CDR2 is SQIVND (reference sequence). Deletions cut 7 bases from V and 0 bases from J, with 12 bases between. CDR3 length: 14 residues. CDR3 in DNA: TGTGCCAGTAACTCACCGGGCGCTAACTATGGCTACACCTTC. The encoded protein is CASNSPGANYGYTF.

The chain employs TRBV7-3 and TRBJ1-1, with 7 bases fitting TRBD1. Unmatched junction bases numbered 11, after V lost 5 bases and J lost 11 bases. The CDR3 contains 13 residues. The germline V gene encodes CDR1 SGHTA and CDR2 FQGTGA. DNA for the CDR3: TGTGCCAGCAGCCTTAGACAGGGAGGGGTGGCTTTCTTT. Translated: CASSLRQGGVAFF. Full variable domain (outside the CDR3, taken from reference TRBV7-3 and TRBJ1-1): GAGVSQTPSNKVTEKGKYVELRCDPISGHTALYWYRQSLGQGPEFLIYFQGTGAADDSGLPNDRFFAVRPEGSVSTLKIQRTERGDSAVYLCASSLRQGGVAFFGQGTRLTVV.

The chain recombines TRBV7-9 with TRBJ1-6; maybe TRBD1 (5 bases). Germline V gene sequence: CDR1 SEHNR, CDR2 FQNEAQ (reference sequence). CDR3 length: 15 amino acids. V lost 4 bases and J 9 bases, leaving 16 bases between the germline ends. This CDR3 reads CASSSGTSFRSPLHF. In nucleotides, the CDR3 is TGTGCCAGCAGCTCCGGGACCTCTTTTCGTTCACCCCTCCACTTT. The entire variable domain, with the rest obtained from reference TRBV7-9 and TRBJ1-6, is as follows: DTGVSQNPRHKITKRGQNVTFRCDPISEHNRLYWYRQTLGQGPEFLTYFQNEAQLEKSRLLSDRFSAERPKGSFSTLEIQRTEQGDSAMYLCASSSGTSFRSPLHFGNGTRLTVT.

The J gene is TRBJ2-3, the V gene TRBV6-6; possible D gene TRBD2, 6 bases. The CDR3 has 14 residues. Trimming took off 5 bases at V and 2 bases at J, with 11 bases between the two ends. From germline, CDR1 is MNHNY and CDR2 SVGAGI (reference sequence). The CDR3 coding sequence is TGTGCCAGCAGTGATGGACTAAACACAGATACGCAGTATTTT. It translates to CASSDGLNTDTQYF.

V usage is TRBV28 and J usage is TRBJ1-1; D not certain. This CDR3 has 15 amino acids. CDR1 is MDHEN, CDR2 SYDVKM, per germline. The ends were cut back, 11 bases at V and 0 bases at J, with 19 bases in the middle. CDR3 in amino acids: CALGSPLTMNTEAFF. For the CDR3, the DNA is TGTGCCCTCGGCAGTCCACTCACAATGAACACTGAAGCTTTCTTT. Full variable domain (outside the CDR3, taken from reference TRBV28 and TRBJ1-1): DVKVTQSSRYLVKRTGEKVFLECVQDMDHENMFWYRQDPGLGLRLIYFSYDVKMKEKGDIPEGYSVSREKKERFSLILESASTNQTSMYLCALGSPLTMNTEAFFGQGTRLTVV.